Sequencing of this TCR beta chain was carried out in a study of T cells in Graves' hyperthyroidism and ophthalmopathy. Overall study findings and caveats: Ophthalmopathy stood apart from stable hyperthyroidism in a 13 V-J model. Among clonotypes expanded in thyroid above 0.001, most were also found in blood.

The CDR3 sequence is 15 residues long. Germline V gene sequence: CDR1 SGHDN, CDR2 FVKESK. V lost 4 bases and J lost 6; bases outside the gene matches: 6. With respect to this clonotype: Its antigen is not known.

TCR beta CDR3 regions were amplified from RNA transcripts. The HTBI primer set was used in a first-round RT-PCR of the TCR CDR3. Using its own MiXCR run on the multiplex PCR reads, TCRdb lists one record per CDR3 protein. The data show 200,000 to 250,000 distinct CDR3 sequences, about a sixth seen once. Criteria for exclusion of patients were uncontrolled infection, other autoimmune disease, pregnancy or lactation. The V and J genes are TRBV14 and TRBJ1-5; 10 bases map to TRBD1. Sequenced material: blood. This clonotype was obtained from a woman aged 45-65 years with Graves' hyperthyroidism. The CDR3: CASSPGGTGVQPQHF. The CDR3 bases are TGTGCCAGCAGCCCAGGGGGGACAGGGGTTCAGCCCCAGCATTTT.